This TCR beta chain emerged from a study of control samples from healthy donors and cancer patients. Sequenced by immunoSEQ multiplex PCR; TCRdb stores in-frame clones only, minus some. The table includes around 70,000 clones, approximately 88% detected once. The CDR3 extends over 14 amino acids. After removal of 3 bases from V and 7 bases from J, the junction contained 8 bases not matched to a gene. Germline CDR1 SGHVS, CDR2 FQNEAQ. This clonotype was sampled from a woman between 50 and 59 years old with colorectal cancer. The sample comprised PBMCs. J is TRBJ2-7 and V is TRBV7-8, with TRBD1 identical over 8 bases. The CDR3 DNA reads TGTGCCAGCAGCTTCTCCGACAGGGGTGGGGAGCAGTACGTC. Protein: CASSFSDRGGEQYV.